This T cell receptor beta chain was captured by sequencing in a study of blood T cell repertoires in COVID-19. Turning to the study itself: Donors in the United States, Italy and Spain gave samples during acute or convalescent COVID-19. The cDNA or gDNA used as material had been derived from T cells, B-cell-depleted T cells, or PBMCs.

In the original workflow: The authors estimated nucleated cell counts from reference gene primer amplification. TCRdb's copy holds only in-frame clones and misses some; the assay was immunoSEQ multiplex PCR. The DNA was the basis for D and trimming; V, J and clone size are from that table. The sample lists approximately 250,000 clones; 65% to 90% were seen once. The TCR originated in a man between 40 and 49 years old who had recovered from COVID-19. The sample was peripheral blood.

The CDR3 region is CATSSPTGSGYTF. CDR3 DNA sequence: TGTGCCACCAGCAGCCCGACGGGTTCTGGCTACACCTTC. The V call is TRBV15, the J call TRBJ1-2; D not resolved. The CDR3 loop spans 13 amino acids. Germline assignment: CDR1 LNHNV and CDR2 YYDKDF (reference sequence). V was cut by 3 bases and J by 7 bases, with 12 bases left in between.